These T cell receptor beta chains were read from a single sample in a study of T cells in Graves' hyperthyroidism and ophthalmopathy. Each CDR3 protein is one row after TCRdb ran MiXCR on the multiplex PCR reads. The data contain tens of thousands of distinct CDR3 sequences, over 40% of them seen just once; the ten biggest clones take up approximately 9%. The sequencing sample was made of blood. The receptors originated from a woman between 50 and 59 years old with Graves' ophthalmopathy. CDR3s include the opening cysteine and the closing phenylalanine or tryptophan. The order of the fields is J gene, V gene, clone size, D gene, CDR3 DNA, CDR3 protein. The D gene is left open where the match is weak. Size tells how often a clone was seen (once, few, many) or the class of an expanded clone, and some rows leave it out.

TRBJ1-2 TRBV7-9 many TRBD1 TGTGCCAGCAGCCCCACCGGGACAGGCCTCTATGGCTACACCTTC CASSPTGTGLYGYTF
TRBJ2-4 TRBV7-3 many - TGTGCCAGCAGCCCCAGCGGAGTCAAAAACATTCAGTACTTC CASSPSGVKNIQYF
TRBJ2-1 TRBV11-2 many TRBD1 TGTGCCAGCAGCTTAGTACCGACAGGGCTCCGGAATGAGCAGTTCTTC CASSLVPTGLRNEQFF
TRBJ1-1 TRBV4-3 many - TGCGCCAGCAGCCAAGTGTGGGGGGGATTGAACACTGAAGCTTTCTTT CASSQVWGGLNTEAFF
TRBJ2-4 TRBV6-5 few TRBD2 TGTGCCAGCAGTTACTTGGGGGGGAAAAACAGTCAGTACTTC CASSYLGGKNSQYF
TRBJ2-1 TRBV10-3 - TRBD2 TGTGCCATCAGTTTAGGGCCGGGACTAGTCTTTCATGAGCAGTTCTTC CAISLGPGLVFHEQFF
TRBJ2-1 TRBV29-1 - TRBD2 TGCAGCGTAAGACTAGCGGGGATCAATGAGCAGTTCTTC CSVRLAGINEQFF
TRBJ1-2 TRBV15 - - TGTGCCACCAGCAGAGGGTGGAGGGAGGGAATGGGGGACTATGGCTACACCTTC CATSRGWREGMGDYGYTF
TRBJ2-5 TRBV9 once TRBD2 TGTGCCAGCAGCGTCGGGCTAGCGGGGACCCAAGAGACCCAGTGCTTC CASSVGLAGTQETQCF
TRBJ2-1 TRBV12-3/TRBV12-4 many TRBD2 TGTGCCAGCAGTTTTAGCGGGGGGAGAGATGAGCAGTTCTTC CASSFSGGRDEQFF
TRBJ2-1 TRBV24-1 - TRBD2 TGTGCCAGCAGTCAGGAAAGCGGGAGGGTTTACAATGAGCAGTTCTTC CASSQESGRVYNEQFF
TRBJ1-4 TRBV7-9 many - TGTGCCAGCGCCCCTACCGATGAAAAACTGTTTTTT CASAPTDEKLFF
TRBJ1-6 TRBV13 - TRBD1 TGTGCCAGCCCCCTCAAAACAGGGGGCCCGAGATATAATTCACCCCTCCACTTT CASPLKTGGPRYNSPLHF
TRBJ1-1 TRBV7-9 many - TGTGCCAGCAGCTTACACCTGAACACTGAAGCTTTCTTT CASSLHLNTEAFF
TRBJ1-2 TRBV19 - - TGTGCCAGTAAGCATTCAAGCTATGGCTACACCTTC CASKHSSYGYTF
TRBJ2-1 TRBV5-8 many TRBD2 TGTGCCAGCAGCTTCCCGGGGGGAGGTGAGCAGTTCTTC CASSFPGGGEQFF
TRBJ2-3 TRBV12-3/TRBV12-4 - - TGTGCCAGCAGTTTAGCGGCACAGACCTACACAGATACGCAGTACTTT CASSLAAQTYTDTQYF
TRBJ2-5 TRBV4-1 many - TGCGCCAGCAGCCAAGGCCAAGAAGAGACCCAGTACTTC CASSQGQEETQYF
TRBJ2-2 TRBV11-3 many - TGTGCCAGCAGCTTAGTACCCCGCGGAGGGGACGCCGGGGAGCTGTTTTTT CASSLVPRGGDAGELFF
TRBJ1-2 TRBV5-4 - - TGTGCCAGCAGCTTAGATGCGACTAGCGGGTATGGCTACACCTTC CASSLDATSGYGYTF
TRBJ2-7 TRBV29-1 - TRBD2 TGCAGCGTTGAAGACCAGGCGGGAGTTCGGGAGCAGTACTTC CSVEDQAGVREQYF